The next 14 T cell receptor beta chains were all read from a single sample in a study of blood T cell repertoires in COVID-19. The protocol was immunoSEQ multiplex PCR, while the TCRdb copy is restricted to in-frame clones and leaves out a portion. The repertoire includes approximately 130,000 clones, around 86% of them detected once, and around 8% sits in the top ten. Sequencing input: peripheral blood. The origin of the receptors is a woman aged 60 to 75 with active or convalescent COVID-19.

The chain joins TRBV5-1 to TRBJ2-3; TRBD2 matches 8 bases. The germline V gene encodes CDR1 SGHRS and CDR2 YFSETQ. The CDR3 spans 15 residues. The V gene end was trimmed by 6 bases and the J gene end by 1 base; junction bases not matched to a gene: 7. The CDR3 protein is CASTPRGGRTDTQYF. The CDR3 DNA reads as TGCGCCAGCACACCTCGGGGGGGCCGCACAGATACGCAGTATTTT. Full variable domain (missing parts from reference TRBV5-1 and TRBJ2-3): KAGVTQTPRYLIKTRGQQVTLSCSPISGHRSVSWYQQTPGQGLQFLFEYFSETQRNKGNFPGRFSGRQFSNSRSEMNVSTLELGDSALYLCASTPRGGRTDTQYFGPGTRLTVL.

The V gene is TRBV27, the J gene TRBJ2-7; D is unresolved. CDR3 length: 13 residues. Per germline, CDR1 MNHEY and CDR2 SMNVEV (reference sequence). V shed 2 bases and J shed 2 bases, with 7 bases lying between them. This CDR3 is CASSLPGTYEQYF. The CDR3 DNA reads TGTGCCAGCAGTTTACCGGGTACCTACGAGCAGTACTTC.

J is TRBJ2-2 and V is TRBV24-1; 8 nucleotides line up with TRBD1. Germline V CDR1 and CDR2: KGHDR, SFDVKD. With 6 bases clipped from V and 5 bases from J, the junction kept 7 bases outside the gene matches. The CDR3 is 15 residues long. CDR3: CATSRGDRRTGELFF. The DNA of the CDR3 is TGTGCCACCAGTAGAGGGGACAGGCGGACCGGGGAGCTGTTTTTT.

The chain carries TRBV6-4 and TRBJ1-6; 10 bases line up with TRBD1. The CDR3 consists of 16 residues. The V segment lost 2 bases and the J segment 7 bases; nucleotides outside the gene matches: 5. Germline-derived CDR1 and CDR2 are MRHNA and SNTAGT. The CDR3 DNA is TGTGCCAGCAGTGACGCCCCGGGACAGGGGAATTCACCCCTCCACTTT. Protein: CASSDAPGQGNSPLHF.

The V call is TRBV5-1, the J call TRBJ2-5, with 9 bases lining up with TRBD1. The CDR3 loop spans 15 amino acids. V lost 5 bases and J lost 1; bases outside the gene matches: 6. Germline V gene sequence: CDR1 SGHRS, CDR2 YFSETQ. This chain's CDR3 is CASRRGQGLQETQYF. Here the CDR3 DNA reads TGCGCCAGCAGGCGGGGACAGGGCCTCCAAGAGACCCAGTACTTC.

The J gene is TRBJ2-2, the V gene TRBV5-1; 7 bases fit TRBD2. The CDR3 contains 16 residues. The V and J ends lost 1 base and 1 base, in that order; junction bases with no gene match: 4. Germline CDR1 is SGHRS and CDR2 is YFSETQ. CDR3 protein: CASSLFSSGNTGELFF. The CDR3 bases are TGCGCCAGCAGCTTGTTTTCTAGCGGGAACACCGGGGAGCTGTTTTTT.

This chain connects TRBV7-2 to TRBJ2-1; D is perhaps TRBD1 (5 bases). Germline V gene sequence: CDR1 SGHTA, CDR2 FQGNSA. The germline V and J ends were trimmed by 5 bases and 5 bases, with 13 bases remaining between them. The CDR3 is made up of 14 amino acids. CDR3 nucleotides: TGTGCCAGCAGCCAGGAAGGGGCAAACAATGAGCAGTTCTTC. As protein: CASSQEGANNEQFF.

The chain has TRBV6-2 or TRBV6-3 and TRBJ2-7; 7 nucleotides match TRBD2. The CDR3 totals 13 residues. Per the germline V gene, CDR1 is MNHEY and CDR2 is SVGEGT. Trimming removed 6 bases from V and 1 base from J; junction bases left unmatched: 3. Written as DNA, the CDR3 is TGTGCCAGCAGCGGGGGGAGGTCCTACGAGCAGTACTTC. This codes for CASSGGRSYEQYF.

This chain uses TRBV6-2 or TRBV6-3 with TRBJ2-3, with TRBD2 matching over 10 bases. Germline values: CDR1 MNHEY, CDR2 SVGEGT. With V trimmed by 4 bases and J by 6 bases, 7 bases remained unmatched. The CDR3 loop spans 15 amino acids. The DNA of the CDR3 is TGTGCCAGCAGTTCTCTAGCGGGAGAGTCGGATACGCAGTATTTT. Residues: CASSSLAGESDTQYF.

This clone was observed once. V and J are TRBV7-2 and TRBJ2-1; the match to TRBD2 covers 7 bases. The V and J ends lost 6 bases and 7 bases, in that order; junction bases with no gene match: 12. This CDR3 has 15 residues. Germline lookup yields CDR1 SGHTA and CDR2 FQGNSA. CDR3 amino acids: CASSPSAGAVNEQFF. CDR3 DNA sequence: TGTGCCAGCAGTCCCAGCGCGGGAGCGGTGAATGAGCAGTTCTTC.

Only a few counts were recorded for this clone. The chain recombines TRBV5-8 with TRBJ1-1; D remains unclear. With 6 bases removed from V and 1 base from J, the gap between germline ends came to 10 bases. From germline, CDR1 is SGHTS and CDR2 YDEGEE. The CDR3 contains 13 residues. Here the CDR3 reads CASTRLENTEAFF. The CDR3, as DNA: TGTGCCAGCACCAGGCTGGAGAACACTGAAGCTTTCTTT.

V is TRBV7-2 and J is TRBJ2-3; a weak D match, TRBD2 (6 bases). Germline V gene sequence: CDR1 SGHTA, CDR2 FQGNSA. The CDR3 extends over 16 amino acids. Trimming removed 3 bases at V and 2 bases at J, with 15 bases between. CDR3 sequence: CASSFLQTRLTDTQYF. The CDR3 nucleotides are TGTGCCAGCAGCTTTCTCCAGACTAGACTCACAGATACGCAGTATTTT.

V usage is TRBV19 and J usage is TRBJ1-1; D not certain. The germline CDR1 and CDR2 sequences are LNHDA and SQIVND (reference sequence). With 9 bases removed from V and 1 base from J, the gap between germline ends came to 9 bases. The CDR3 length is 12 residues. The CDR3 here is CASRRGNTEAFF. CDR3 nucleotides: TGTGCCAGCCGACGGGGGAACACTGAAGCTTTCTTT.

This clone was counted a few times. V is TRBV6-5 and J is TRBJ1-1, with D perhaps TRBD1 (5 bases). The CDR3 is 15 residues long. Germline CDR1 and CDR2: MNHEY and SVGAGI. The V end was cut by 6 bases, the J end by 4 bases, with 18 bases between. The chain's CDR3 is CASRLFREEATEAFF. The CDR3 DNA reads TGTGCCAGCAGATTGTTCAGGGAAGAGGCCACTGAAGCTTTCTTT.